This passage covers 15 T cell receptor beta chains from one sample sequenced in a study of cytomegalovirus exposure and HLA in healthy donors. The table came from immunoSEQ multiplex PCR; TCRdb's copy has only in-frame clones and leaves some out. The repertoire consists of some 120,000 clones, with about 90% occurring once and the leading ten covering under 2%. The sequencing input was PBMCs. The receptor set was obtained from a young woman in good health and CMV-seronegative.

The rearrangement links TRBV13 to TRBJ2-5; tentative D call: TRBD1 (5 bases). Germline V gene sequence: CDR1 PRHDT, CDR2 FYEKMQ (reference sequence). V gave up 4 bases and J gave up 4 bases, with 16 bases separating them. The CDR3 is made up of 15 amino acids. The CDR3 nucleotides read TGTGCCAGCAGCTCAAGGAAACAGGTCCGAGAGACCCAGTACTTC. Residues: CASSSRKQVRETQYF.

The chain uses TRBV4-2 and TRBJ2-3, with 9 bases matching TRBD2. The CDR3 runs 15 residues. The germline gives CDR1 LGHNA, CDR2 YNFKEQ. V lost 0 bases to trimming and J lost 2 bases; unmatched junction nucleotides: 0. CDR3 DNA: TGTGCCAGCAGCCAAGAGGGACTAGCCACAGATACGCAGTATTTT. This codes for CASSQEGLATDTQYF.

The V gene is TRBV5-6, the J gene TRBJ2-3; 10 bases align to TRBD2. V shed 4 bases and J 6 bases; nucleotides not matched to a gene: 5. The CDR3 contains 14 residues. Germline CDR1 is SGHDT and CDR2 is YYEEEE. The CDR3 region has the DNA TGTGCCAGCAGCGATAAGCGGGGGGGGGATACGCAGTATTTT. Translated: CASSDKRGGDTQYF.

The CDR3 DNA sequence: TGTGCCAGCGCCCTTGGGGGACTAGGAGGTTGGTCTCAAGAGACCCAGTACTTC. It translates to CASALGGLGGWSQETQYF. The V and J genes are TRBV7-9 and TRBJ2-5, with 8 bases lining up with TRBD2. V lost 8 bases, J lost 2 bases, and 19 bases stayed unmatched. This CDR3 contains 18 residues. Germline values: CDR1 SEHNR, CDR2 FQNEAQ (reference sequence).

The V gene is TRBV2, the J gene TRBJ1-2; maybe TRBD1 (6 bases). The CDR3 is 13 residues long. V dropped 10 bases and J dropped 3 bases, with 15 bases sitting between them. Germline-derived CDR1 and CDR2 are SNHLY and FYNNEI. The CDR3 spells CANGDPGDYGYTF. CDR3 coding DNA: TGTGCCAACGGGGACCCAGGGGACTATGGCTACACCTTC.

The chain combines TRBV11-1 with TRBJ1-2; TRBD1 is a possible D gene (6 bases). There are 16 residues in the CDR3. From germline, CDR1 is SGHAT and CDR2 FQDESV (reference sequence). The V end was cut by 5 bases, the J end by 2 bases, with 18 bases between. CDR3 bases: TGTGCCAGCAGCGATATCTACAGGGATAAAAACTATGGCTACACCTTC. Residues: CASSDIYRDKNYGYTF.

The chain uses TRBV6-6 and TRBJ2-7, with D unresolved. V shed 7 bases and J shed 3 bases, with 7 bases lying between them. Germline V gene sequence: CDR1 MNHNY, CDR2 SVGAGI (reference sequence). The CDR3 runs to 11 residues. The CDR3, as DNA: TGTGCCAGCAAGTTCGGCTACGAGCAGTACTTC. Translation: CASKFGYEQYF.

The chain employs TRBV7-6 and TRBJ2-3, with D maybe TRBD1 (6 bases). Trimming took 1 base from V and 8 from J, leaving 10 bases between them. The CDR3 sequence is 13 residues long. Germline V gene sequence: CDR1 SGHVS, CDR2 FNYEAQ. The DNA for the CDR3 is TGTGCCAGCAGCTTAGTGACAGGTGGTACGCAGTATTTT. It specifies CASSLVTGGTQYF.

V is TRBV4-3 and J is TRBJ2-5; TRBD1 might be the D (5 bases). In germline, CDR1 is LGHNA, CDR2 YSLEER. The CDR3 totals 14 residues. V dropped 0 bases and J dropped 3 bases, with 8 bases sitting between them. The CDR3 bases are TGCGCCAGCAGCCAAGAACGGACAAAAGAGACCCAGTACTTC. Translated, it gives CASSQERTKETQYF.

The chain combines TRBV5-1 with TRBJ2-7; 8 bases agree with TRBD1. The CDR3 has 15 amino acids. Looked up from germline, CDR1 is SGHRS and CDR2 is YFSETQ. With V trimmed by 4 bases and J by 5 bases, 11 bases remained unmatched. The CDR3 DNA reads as TGCGCCAGCAGCGATGAGGGACAGGCAACTCACGAGCAGTACTTC. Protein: CASSDEGQATHEQYF.

The CDR3 protein is CASSTQSYEQYF. The CDR3 nucleotides read TGCGCCAGCAGCACACAGTCCTACGAGCAGTACTTC. The genes are TRBV5-1 and TRBJ2-7; D not certain. Trimming took 4 bases from V and 1 from J, leaving 6 bases between them. CDR3 length equals 12 residues. Germline CDR1 SGHRS, CDR2 YFSETQ. Supplemented by reference TRBV5-1 and TRBJ2-7, the full variable domain reads KAGVTQTPRYLIKTRGQQVTLSCSPISGHRSVSWYQQTPGQGLQFLFEYFSETQRNKGNFPGRFSGRQFSNSRSEMNVSTLELGDSALYLCASSTQSYEQYFGPGTRLTVT.

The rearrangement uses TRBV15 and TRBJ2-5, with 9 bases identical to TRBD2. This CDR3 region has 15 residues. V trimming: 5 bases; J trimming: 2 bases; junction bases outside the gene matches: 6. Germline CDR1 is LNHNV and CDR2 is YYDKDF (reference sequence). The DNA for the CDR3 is TGTGCCACCAGCCGGCCCACTAGCGGGCAAGAGACCCAGTACTTC. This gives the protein CATSRPTSGQETQYF. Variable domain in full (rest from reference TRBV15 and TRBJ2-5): DAMVIQNPRYQVTQFGKPVTLSCSQTLNHNVMYWYQQKSSQAPKLLFHYYDKDFNNEADTPDNFQSRRPNTSFCFLDIRSPGLGDTAMYLCATSRPTSGQETQYFGPGTRLLVL.

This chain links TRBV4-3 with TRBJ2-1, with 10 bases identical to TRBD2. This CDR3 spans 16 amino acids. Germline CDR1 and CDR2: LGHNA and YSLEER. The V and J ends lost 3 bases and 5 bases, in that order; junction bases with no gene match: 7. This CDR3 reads CASSQALAGVDNEQFF. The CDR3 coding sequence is TGCGCCAGCAGCCAGGCCCTAGCGGGAGTAGACAATGAGCAGTTCTTC.

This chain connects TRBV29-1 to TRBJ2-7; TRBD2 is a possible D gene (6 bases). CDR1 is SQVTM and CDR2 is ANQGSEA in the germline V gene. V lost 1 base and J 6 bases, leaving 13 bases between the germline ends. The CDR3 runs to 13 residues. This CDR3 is CSVEVGTGAEQYF. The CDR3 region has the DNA TGCAGCGTTGAAGTCGGGACTGGCGCCGAGCAGTACTTC.

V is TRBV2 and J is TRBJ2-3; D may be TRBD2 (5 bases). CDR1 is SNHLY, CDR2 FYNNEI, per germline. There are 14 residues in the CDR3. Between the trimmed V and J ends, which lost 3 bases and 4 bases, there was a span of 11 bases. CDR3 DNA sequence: TGTGCCAGCAGTGAGACGGCGGGCCCAGATACGCAGTATTTT. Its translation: CASSETAGPDTQYF.